The sequence of this TCR beta chain was determined in a study of T cells in women clearing cervical HPV infection. Looking at the study overall: Controls' single incident HPV16 infection cleared within 12 months without precancer. Study outcomes and limitations: Associations may precede or follow infection; HPV-specific or memory T cells were not isolated. Richness differences could reflect unmeasured T-cell content per sample.

The assay was immunoSEQ multiplex PCR, and TCRdb's table has in-frame clones only and misses some. Reported are fewer than 20,000 clones; the ten largest clones contain approximately 15%. With respect to this clone: The antigen is not known.

The receptor comes from a woman aged 18-70 years with a cervical HPV16 infection that either progressed to CIN3+ or cleared (not recorded which). Sequencing used blood buffy coat.

The CDR3 spells CASSQKARTDTQYF. The CDR3 DNA, read in part, is TGTGCCAGTAGCCAAAAGGCAAGGACAGATACG. V and J are TRBV19 and TRBJ2-3, with D unresolved. Read data end 3 residues before the CDR3 end; the end is taken from the germline J gene. CDR1 LNHDA and CDR2 SQIVND come from the germline V gene (reference sequence). The CDR3 sequence is 14 residues long. V lost 6 bases, J lost 3 bases, and 13 bases lay in between. The full variable domain, its missing parts supplied by reference TRBV19 and TRBJ2-3, is DGGITQSPKYLFRKEGQNVTLSCEQNLNHDAMYWYRQDPGQGLRLIYYSQIVNDFQKGDIAEGYSVSREKKESFPLTVTSAQKNPTAFYLCASSQKARTDTQYFGPGTRLTVL.